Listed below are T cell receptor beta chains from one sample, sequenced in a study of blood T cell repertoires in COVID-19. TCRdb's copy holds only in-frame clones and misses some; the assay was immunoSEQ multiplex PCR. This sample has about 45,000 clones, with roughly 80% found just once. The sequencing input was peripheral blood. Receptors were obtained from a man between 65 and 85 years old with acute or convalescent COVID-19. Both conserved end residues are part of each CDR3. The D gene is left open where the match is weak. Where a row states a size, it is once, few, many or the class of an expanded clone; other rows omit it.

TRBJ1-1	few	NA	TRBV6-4	CATSPGGTAEAFF	TGTGCCACCTCACCCGGGGGGACGGCTGAAGCTTTCTTT
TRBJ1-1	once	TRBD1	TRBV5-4	CASSGTGSWTEAFF	TGTGCCAGCAGCGGGACAGGGTCTTGGACTGAAGCTTTCTTT
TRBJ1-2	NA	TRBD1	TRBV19	CASSPGGQGNYGYTF	TGTGCCAGTAGTCCCGGGGGACAGGGGAACTATGGCTACACCTTC
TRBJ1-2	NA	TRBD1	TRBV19	CASSREGALSGYTF	TGTGCCAGTAGTCGAGAGGGGGCGCTTAGTGGCTACACCTTC
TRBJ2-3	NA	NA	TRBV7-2	CASSSSLADTQYF	TGTGCCAGCAGCTCATCTTTAGCAGATACGCAGTATTTT
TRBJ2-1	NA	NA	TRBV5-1	CASSWGDEHNEQFF	TGCGCCAGCAGCTGGGGGGACGAGCACAATGAGCAGTTCTTC
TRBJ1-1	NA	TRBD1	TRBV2	CASSPQGLNTEAFF	TGTGCCAGCAGTCCACAGGGGTTGAACACTGAAGCTTTCTTT
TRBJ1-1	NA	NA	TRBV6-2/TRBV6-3	CASSYSGRAKGTEAFF	TGTGCCAGCAGTTACTCCGGGCGGGCCAAAGGAACTGAAGCTTTCTTT
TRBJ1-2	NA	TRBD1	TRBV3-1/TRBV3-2	CASSQTGGLYGYTF	TGTGCCAGCAGCCAGACAGGGGGCCTCTATGGCTACACCTTC
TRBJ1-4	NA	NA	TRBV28	CASSFPGGNEKLFF	TGTGCCAGCAGTTTCCCCGGGGGAAATGAAAAACTGTTTTTT
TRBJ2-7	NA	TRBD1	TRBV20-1	CSASTGQSSYEQYF	TGCAGTGCTAGTACGGGACAGAGCTCCTACGAGCAGTACTTC
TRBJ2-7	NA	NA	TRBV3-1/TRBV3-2	CASSLAGSSYEQYF	TGTGCCAGCAGTCTCGCCGGGTCTTCCTACGAGCAGTACTTC
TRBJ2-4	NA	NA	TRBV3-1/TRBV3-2	CASSLGVYIQYF	TGTGCCAGCAGCCTAGGGGTATACATTCAGTACTTC
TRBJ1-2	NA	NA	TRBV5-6	CASSIWASYGYTF	TGTGCCAGCAGCATATGGGCGTCCTATGGCTACACCTTC
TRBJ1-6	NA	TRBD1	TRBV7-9	CASSSPRGGGQGNSPLHF	TGTGCCAGCAGCTCCCCTCGTGGGGGGGGACAGGGCAATTCACCCCTCCACTTT
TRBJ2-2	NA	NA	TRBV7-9	CASTNPYSTGELFF	TGTGCCAGCACCAACCCATATAGCACCGGGGAGCTGTTTTTT
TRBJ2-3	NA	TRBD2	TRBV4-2	CASSPDGLAGRTDTQYF	TGTGCCAGCAGCCCCGATGGACTAGCGGGGCGCACAGATACGCAGTATTTT
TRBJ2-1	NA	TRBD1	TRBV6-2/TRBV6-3	CASSDGTVSYNEQFF	TGTGCCAGCAGTGACGGGACAGTTTCCTACAATGAGCAGTTCTTC
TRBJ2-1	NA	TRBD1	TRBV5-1	CASGRQGVYNEQFF	TGCGCCAGCGGGCGACAGGGGGTATACAATGAGCAGTTCTTC
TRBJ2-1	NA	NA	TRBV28	CATLDRVNRNEQFF	TGTGCCACCTTAGACAGAGTTAATAGGAATGAGCAGTTCTTC
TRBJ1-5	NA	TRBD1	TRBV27	CASSSLYRGRNQPQHF	TGTGCCAGCAGTTCGTTATACAGGGGGAGAAATCAGCCCCAGCATTTT
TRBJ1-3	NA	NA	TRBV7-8	CASSRVDQGTLSGNTIYF	TGTGCCAGCAGCCGAGTCGACCAGGGCACGCTCTCTGGAAACACCATATATTTT
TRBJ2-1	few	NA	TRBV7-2	CASTLSQGEYNEQFF	TGTGCCAGCACCCTGTCGCAGGGCGAGTACAATGAGCAGTTCTTC
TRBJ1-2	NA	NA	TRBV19	CASTQGGTVYGYTF	TGTGCCAGTACCCAAGGCGGGACCGTGTATGGCTACACCTTC
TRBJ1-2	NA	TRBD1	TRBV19	CASTYAQGSNYGYTF	TGTGCCAGTACCTACGCACAGGGGAGCAACTATGGCTACACCTTC
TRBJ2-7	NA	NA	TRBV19	CASSTVLGHEQYF	TGTGCCAGTAGCACCGTTTTGGGGCACGAGCAGTACTTC
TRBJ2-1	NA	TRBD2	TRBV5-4	CASFPAGVNEQFF	TGTGCCAGCTTCCCAGCGGGGGTAAATGAGCAGTTCTTC
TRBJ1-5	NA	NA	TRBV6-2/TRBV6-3	CASSSLSGGNQPQHF	TGTGCCAGCAGTTCACTTTCAGGGGGCAATCAGCCCCAGCATTTT
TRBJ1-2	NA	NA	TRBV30	CAWSSTGLYGYTF	TGTGCCTGGAGTTCTACAGGATTATATGGCTACACCTTC
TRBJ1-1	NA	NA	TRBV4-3	CASSQDTKGRTEAFF	TGCGCCAGCAGCCAAGATACGAAAGGGAGAACTGAAGCTTTCTTT
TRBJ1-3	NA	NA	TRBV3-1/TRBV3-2	CASSQGGNTIYF	TGTGCCAGCAGCCAGGGCGGAAACACCATATATTTT
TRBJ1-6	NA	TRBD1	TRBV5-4	CASSLTGDGSPLHF	TGTGCCAGCAGCTTGACAGGGGACGGTTCACCCCTCCACTTT
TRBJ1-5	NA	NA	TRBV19	CASTRNYRNSNQPQHF	TGTGCCAGTACCCGAAATTACAGAAATAGCAATCAGCCCCAGCATTTT
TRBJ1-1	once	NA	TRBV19	CASSIGVNTEAFF	TGTGCCAGTAGTATTGGAGTGAACACTGAAGCTTTCTTT
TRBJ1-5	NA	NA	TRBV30	CAWSTLSPNQPQHF	TGTGCCTGGAGTACACTTAGCCCAAACCAGCCCCAGCATTTT
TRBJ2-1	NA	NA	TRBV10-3	CAISESKGVFYNEQFF	TGTGCCATCAGTGAGTCGAAAGGGGTTTTTTACAATGAGCAGTTCTTC
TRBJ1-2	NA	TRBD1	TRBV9	CASSATGGAWYGYTF	TGTGCCAGCAGCGCTACAGGGGGCGCATGGTATGGCTACACCTTC
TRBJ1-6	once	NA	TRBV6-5	CASGGGNSPLHF	TGTGCCAGCGGCGGGGGTAATTCACCCCTCCACTTT
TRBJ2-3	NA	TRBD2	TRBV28	CASQRGVRTDTQYF	TGTGCCAGCCAGCGGGGGGTTCGTACAGATACGCAGTATTTT
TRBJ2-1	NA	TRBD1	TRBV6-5	CASSPQGLRNEQFF	TGTGCCAGCAGTCCACAGGGGTTAAGGAATGAGCAGTTCTTC
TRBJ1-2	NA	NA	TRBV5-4	CASSLDGGFVGYTF	TGTGCCAGCAGCCTGGACGGGGGGTTTGTTGGCTACACCTTC
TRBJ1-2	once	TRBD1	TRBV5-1	CASSLGGTGATNYGYTF	TGCGCCAGCAGCTTGGGTGGGACAGGGGCCACCAACTATGGCTACACCTTC
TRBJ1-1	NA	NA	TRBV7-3	CASSLGWGRAFF	TGTGCCAGCAGCCTGGGTTGGGGGCGGGCTTTCTTT
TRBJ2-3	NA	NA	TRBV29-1	CSASGTYSTDTQYF	TGCAGCGCCTCCGGGACTTATAGCACAGATACGCAGTATTTT
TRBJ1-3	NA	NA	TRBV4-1	CASSQEGAGGNTIYF	TGCGCCAGCAGCCAAGAAGGGGCGGGAGGAAACACCATATATTTT
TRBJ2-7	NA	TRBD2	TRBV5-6	CASSSWGGFSYEQYF	TGTGCCAGCAGCTCTTGGGGGGGGTTCTCCTACGAGCAGTACTTC
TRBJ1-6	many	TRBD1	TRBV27	CATQWWDSSYNSPLHF	TGTGCCACCCAATGGTGGGACAGCTCCTATAATTCACCCCTCCACTTT
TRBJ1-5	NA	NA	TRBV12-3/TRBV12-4	CASSLAGNQPQHF	TGTGCCAGCAGTTTGGCAGGGAATCAGCCCCAGCATTTT